This T cell receptor (beta chain) was profiled in a study of T-cell memory formation after mild COVID-19. V was pared by 1 base and J by 8 bases, with 8 bases between. The CDR3 is made up of 13 amino acids. Overall study results and limits: Detection of some responders pre-infection suggested pre-existing cross-reactive memory T cells participated.

TCR alpha and TCR beta cDNA libraries with sample barcodes and UMIs came from 5'RACE using constant-segment primers. TCRdb redid the calling of the 5' RACE reads with MiXCR, one entry per CDR3 protein. This table has approximately 190,000 distinct CDR3 sequences, 15% to 20% appearing once. For this clonotype: Antigen specificity is unknown.

The receptor was isolated from an adult woman who had mild COVID-19 (a few samples of this study predate the infection). Cell type and time point are not known. The chain joins TRBV12-3 or TRBV12-4 to TRBJ2-2, with TRBD2 as a possible D gene (5 bases). Sequencing was carried out using PBMCs or a T cell subset sorted from them (not recorded which). CDR3 DNA sequence: TGTGCCAGCAGTTTAGTTGAGGGAGGGGAGCTGTTTTTT. It translates to CASSLVEGGELFF.